This entry describes one T cell receptor (beta chain). The antigen is unknown. This sample stems from a study of shared clonotypes between healthy human individuals. The study, taken as a whole, reports: The rarefaction results pointed to incomplete sorted-subset sequencing despite large depth. When naive CD4 clonotypes were compared across a handful of donors, around 5% were shared.

Authors' methods: In the immunoSEQ data, sequences were junction-only and lacked quality scores, so filtering differed. Data came from immunoSEQ multiplex PCR; TCRdb stores just in-frame clones and leaves some out. V and J calls and clone size are as listed in that table; D and trimming were resolved from the DNA. This sample has approximately 1.5 million clones; 98% to 99% occur once, and the top ten carry over 0.3%. The sequenced sample consisted of naive CD4+ T cells sorted from blood. Subset specified: CD45RA+ positively selected. The receptor was isolated from a man aged 30 to 39 in good health.

CDR3 nucleotide sequence: TGTGCCAGCAGCTTTGGGGGACCGAGGAACTACGAGCAGTACTTC. Encoded protein: CASSFGGPRNYEQYF. The chain employs TRBV5-4 and TRBJ2-7; D is possibly TRBD1 or TRBD2 (5 bases each). There are 15 residues in the CDR3. Between the trimmed V and J ends, which lost 2 bases and 3 bases, there was a span of 15 bases. Germline values: CDR1 SGHNT, CDR2 YYREEE (reference sequence).